These 22 T cell receptor beta chains were all obtained from the same sample, sequenced in a study of blood T cell repertoires in COVID-19. The assay was immunoSEQ multiplex PCR, and TCRdb's table has in-frame clones only and misses some. The profile shows 240,000 or so clones, roughly 82% of them singletons. The sequencing input was PBMCs or T cells enriched from blood (not recorded which). These receptors came from a woman aged 45-60 years who had recovered from COVID-19.

The rearrangement uses TRBV19 and TRBJ1-2; 8 bases fit TRBD1. The CDR3 contains 14 residues. Trimming cost V 3 bases and J 4 bases; bases outside gene matches: 4. The germline V gene has CDR1 LNHDA and CDR2 SQIVND (reference sequence). The CDR3 sequence: CASSMTGVSYGYTF. CDR3 nucleotides: TGTGCCAGTAGTATGACAGGGGTTAGCTATGGCTACACCTTC.

The rearrangement links TRBV10-2 to TRBJ2-5, with D perhaps TRBD1 (5 bases). Trimming stripped 5 bases from V and 2 bases from J, with 12 bases between. Germline-derived CDR1 and CDR2 are WSHSY and SAAADI. This CDR3 is 14 amino acids long. The CDR3 DNA reads TGCGCCAGCAGTCGCCAGGGCATACAAGAGACCCAGTACTTC. It codes for CASSRQGIQETQYF.

V is TRBV12-5 and J is TRBJ2-7; D is unresolved. The CDR3 runs to 12 residues. V lost 3 bases, J lost 5 bases, and 8 bases lay in between. The germline gives CDR1 LGHNT, CDR2 FRNRAP. CDR3 in DNA: TGTGCTAGTGGTTTAGAGATGGACGAGCAGTACTTC. It encodes CASGLEMDEQYF.

The chain joins TRBV4-1 to TRBJ2-5, with D tentatively TRBD2 (6 bases). Germline V gives CDR1 MGHRA, CDR2 YSYEKL. The CDR3 has 13 amino acids. V was pared by 4 bases and J by 5 bases, with 11 bases between. The CDR3 DNA reads TGCGCCAGCAGCCTGGGACTTACTGAGACCCAGTACTTC. This sequence encodes CASSLGLTETQYF.

V gene TRBV5-1 combines with J gene TRBJ1-4, with TRBD1 as a possible D gene (5 bases). Deletions cut 3 bases from V and 5 bases from J, with 8 bases between. CDR1 is SGHRS and CDR2 is YFSETQ in the germline V gene. The CDR3 has 13 amino acids. The CDR3 reads CASSSGGNEKLFF. The CDR3 bases are TGCGCCAGCAGCTCCGGGGGAAATGAAAAACTGTTTTTT.

V and J are TRBV18 and TRBJ1-1, with TRBD1 matching over 7 bases. V lost 3 bases, J lost 0 bases, and 1 base stayed unmatched. The CDR3 contains 14 residues. From germline, CDR1 is KGHSH and CDR2 LQKENI. CDR3: CASSPTGMNTEAFF. In DNA, the CDR3 is TGTGCCAGCTCACCGACAGGGATGAACACTGAAGCTTTCTTT. Full variable domain (rest looked up from reference TRBV18 and TRBJ1-1): NAGVMQNPRHLVRRRGQEARLRCSPMKGHSHVYWYRQLPEEGLKFMVYLQKENIIDESGMPKERFSAEFPKEGPSILRIQQVVRGDSAAYFCASSPTGMNTEAFFGQGTRLTVV.

The count of this clone is one. As DNA, the CDR3 is TGTGCCATCAGCCGGACAGAAGTAAATGAGCAGTTCTTC. Amino acid sequence: CAISRTEVNEQFF. This chain uses TRBV10-3 with TRBJ2-1, with D perhaps TRBD1 (6 bases). CDR3 length: 13 residues. Germline V CDR1 and CDR2: ENHRY, SYGVKD. Trimming cost V 6 bases and J 7 bases, with 13 bases left between them.

CDR3 in amino acids: CASSASGTNEQYF. The CDR3 coding sequence is TGTGCCAGCAGTGCCTCCGGGACTAACGAGCAGTACTTC. The chain links TRBV2 to TRBJ2-7, with 7 bases that match TRBD2. Germline CDR1 and CDR2: SNHLY and FYNNEI. The CDR3 sequence is 13 residues long. Trimming removed 4 bases from V and 5 bases from J; junction bases left unmatched: 5.

The chain has TRBV18 and TRBJ1-1; 7 bases fit TRBD1. Germline CDR1 reads KGHSH; CDR2 reads LQKENI. The CDR3 sequence is 16 residues long. The trim removed 3 bases at V and 1 base at J, leaving 8 bases unmatched. The DNA of the CDR3 is TGTGCCAGCTCACCGCGACAGGGACAAAAGAACACTGAAGCTTTCTTT. It encodes CASSPRQGQKNTEAFF.

V is TRBV6-5 and J is TRBJ2-5, with D possibly being TRBD2 (6 bases). The germline V gene encodes CDR1 MNHEY and CDR2 SVGAGI. This CDR3 spans 12 amino acids. The V end lost 10 bases, the J end lost 2 bases, and 11 bases lay between the germline ends. CDR3 coding DNA: TGTGCCATCGGACGGGGGCAAGAGACCCAGTACTTC. Translation: CAIGRGQETQYF.

The rearrangement uses TRBV6-5 and TRBJ1-1; D call uncertain. From germline, CDR1 is MNHEY and CDR2 SVGAGI. V lost 2 bases and J lost 3, with 7 bases in between. This CDR3 region has 13 residues. The CDR3 DNA follows: TGTGCCAGCAGTTACAGCCCCTACACTGAAGCTTTCTTT. Amino acid sequence: CASSYSPYTEAFF.

This clone appeared once. The chain couples TRBV10-2 to TRBJ1-5, with 10 nucleotides matching TRBD1. V lost 6 bases and J lost 5; bases outside the gene matches: 4. Germline V gives CDR1 WSHSY, CDR2 SAAADI. This CDR3 comprises 14 residues. The CDR3: CASRLDRGYQPQHF. CDR3 nucleotides: TGCGCCAGCAGACTGGACAGGGGGTATCAGCCCCAGCATTTT.

This chain joins TRBV19 and TRBJ2-7; the D gene is possibly TRBD1 (6 bases). The CDR3 sequence is 15 residues long. V lost 5 bases, J lost 2 bases, and 16 bases lay in between. In germline, CDR1 is LNHDA, CDR2 SQIVND (reference sequence). CDR3 amino acids: CASSQSWQGPYEQYF. The CDR3, as DNA: TGTGCCAGTAGTCAGAGTTGGCAGGGGCCCTACGAGCAGTACTTC.

The chain joins TRBV7-9 to TRBJ2-7; TRBD1 agrees at 10 bases. V was clipped by 4 bases and J by 5 bases; unmatched bases: 14. This CDR3 has 17 residues. CDR1 and CDR2 (germline): SEHNR, FQNEAQ (reference sequence). CDR3 bases: TGTGCCAGCAGCTCTCCCGGGACAGGGGAAAGAAGAAACGAGCAGTACTTC. Translated: CASSSPGTGERRNEQYF. Full variable domain (missing parts from reference TRBV7-9 and TRBJ2-7): DTGVSQNPRHKITKRGQNVTFRCDPISEHNRLYWYRQTLGQGPEFLTYFQNEAQLEKSRLLSDRFSAERPKGSFSTLEIQRTEQGDSAMYLCASSSPGTGERRNEQYFGPGTRLTVT.

The rearrangement joins TRBV27 to TRBJ2-7; weak D call: TRBD2 (5 bases). This CDR3 has 15 amino acids. Trimming took off 3 bases at V and 5 bases at J, with 17 bases between the two ends. Per germline, CDR1 MNHEY and CDR2 SMNVEV (reference sequence). The CDR3 DNA follows: TGTGCCAGCAGTTTGGACTTTTTTACCCAGAACGAGCAGTACTTC. Translated: CASSLDFFTQNEQYF.

The chain couples TRBV5-4 to TRBJ1-1; 7 bases are a match to TRBD1. This CDR3 comprises 15 residues. CDR1 is SGHNT, CDR2 YYREEE, per germline (reference sequence). After removal of 4 bases from V and 1 base from J, the junction contained 7 bases not matched to a gene. The CDR3 sequence is CASSRSTGENTEAFF. The CDR3 DNA is TGTGCCAGCAGCCGGTCTACAGGGGAGAACACTGAAGCTTTCTTT.

This clone was counted a few times. This chain uses TRBV5-5 with TRBJ1-1, with D maybe TRBD1 (5 bases). This CDR3 spans 15 amino acids. Between the trimmed V and J ends, which lost 0 bases and 0 bases, there was a span of 9 bases. Per germline, CDR1 SGHKS and CDR2 YYEKEE (reference sequence). The CDR3 loop reads CASSLGAGLNTEAFF. CDR3 nucleotides: TGTGCCAGCAGCTTGGGGGCAGGGCTGAACACTGAAGCTTTCTTT.

V is TRBV24-1 and J is TRBJ2-3, with D perhaps matching TRBD1 (6 bases). The CDR3 extends over 16 amino acids. Germline V lookup: CDR1 KGHDR, CDR2 SFDVKD. The ends were cut back, 2 bases at V and 0 bases at J, with 11 bases in the middle. CDR3: CATSDSWGPSTDTQYF. CDR3 in DNA: TGTGCCACCAGTGATTCGTGGGGGCCTAGCACAGATACGCAGTATTTT.

V usage is TRBV28 and J usage is TRBJ1-4; 8 bases line up with TRBD1. This CDR3 spans 19 amino acids. V lost 4 bases, J lost 4 bases, and 17 bases stayed unmatched. Germline V gene lookup returns CDR1 MDHEN and CDR2 SYDVKM. The DNA for the CDR3 is TGTGCCAGCAGTTCCCCTATTTTTCAGGGGGCTAACCGTAATGAAAAACTGTTTTTT. Translating gives CASSSPIFQGANRNEKLFF.

This clone was seen just once. The chain has TRBV9 and TRBJ2-7; TRBD1 matches at 7 bases. The germline V gene has CDR1 SGDLS and CDR2 YYNGEE. This CDR3 spans 14 amino acids. V gave up 0 bases and J gave up 4 bases; unmatched junction bases: 4. This chain's CDR3 is CASSVETGKYEQYF. The CDR3 DNA reads as TGTGCCAGCAGCGTAGAGACAGGGAAGTACGAGCAGTACTTC.

This chain uses TRBV6-2 or TRBV6-3 with TRBJ2-1; the match to TRBD2 covers 7 bases. J was trimmed by 4 bases and V by 4 bases; bases with no gene match: 7. Germline-derived CDR1 and CDR2 are MNHEY and SVGEGT. This CDR3 is built from 15 residues. The CDR3 is CASSSLSGGYNEQFF. The CDR3 nucleotides read TGTGCCAGCAGTTCCCTTTCGGGGGGATACAATGAGCAGTTCTTC.

The chain recombines TRBV6-5 with TRBJ2-5, with TRBD1 as a possible D gene (5 bases). The CDR3 is 14 amino acids. V shed 2 bases and J shed 3 bases, with 10 bases lying between them. The germline gives CDR1 MNHEY, CDR2 SVGAGI. The chain's CDR3 is CASSYRDRKETQYF. DNA of the CDR3: TGTGCCAGCAGTTACCGAGACAGAAAAGAGACCCAGTACTTC.